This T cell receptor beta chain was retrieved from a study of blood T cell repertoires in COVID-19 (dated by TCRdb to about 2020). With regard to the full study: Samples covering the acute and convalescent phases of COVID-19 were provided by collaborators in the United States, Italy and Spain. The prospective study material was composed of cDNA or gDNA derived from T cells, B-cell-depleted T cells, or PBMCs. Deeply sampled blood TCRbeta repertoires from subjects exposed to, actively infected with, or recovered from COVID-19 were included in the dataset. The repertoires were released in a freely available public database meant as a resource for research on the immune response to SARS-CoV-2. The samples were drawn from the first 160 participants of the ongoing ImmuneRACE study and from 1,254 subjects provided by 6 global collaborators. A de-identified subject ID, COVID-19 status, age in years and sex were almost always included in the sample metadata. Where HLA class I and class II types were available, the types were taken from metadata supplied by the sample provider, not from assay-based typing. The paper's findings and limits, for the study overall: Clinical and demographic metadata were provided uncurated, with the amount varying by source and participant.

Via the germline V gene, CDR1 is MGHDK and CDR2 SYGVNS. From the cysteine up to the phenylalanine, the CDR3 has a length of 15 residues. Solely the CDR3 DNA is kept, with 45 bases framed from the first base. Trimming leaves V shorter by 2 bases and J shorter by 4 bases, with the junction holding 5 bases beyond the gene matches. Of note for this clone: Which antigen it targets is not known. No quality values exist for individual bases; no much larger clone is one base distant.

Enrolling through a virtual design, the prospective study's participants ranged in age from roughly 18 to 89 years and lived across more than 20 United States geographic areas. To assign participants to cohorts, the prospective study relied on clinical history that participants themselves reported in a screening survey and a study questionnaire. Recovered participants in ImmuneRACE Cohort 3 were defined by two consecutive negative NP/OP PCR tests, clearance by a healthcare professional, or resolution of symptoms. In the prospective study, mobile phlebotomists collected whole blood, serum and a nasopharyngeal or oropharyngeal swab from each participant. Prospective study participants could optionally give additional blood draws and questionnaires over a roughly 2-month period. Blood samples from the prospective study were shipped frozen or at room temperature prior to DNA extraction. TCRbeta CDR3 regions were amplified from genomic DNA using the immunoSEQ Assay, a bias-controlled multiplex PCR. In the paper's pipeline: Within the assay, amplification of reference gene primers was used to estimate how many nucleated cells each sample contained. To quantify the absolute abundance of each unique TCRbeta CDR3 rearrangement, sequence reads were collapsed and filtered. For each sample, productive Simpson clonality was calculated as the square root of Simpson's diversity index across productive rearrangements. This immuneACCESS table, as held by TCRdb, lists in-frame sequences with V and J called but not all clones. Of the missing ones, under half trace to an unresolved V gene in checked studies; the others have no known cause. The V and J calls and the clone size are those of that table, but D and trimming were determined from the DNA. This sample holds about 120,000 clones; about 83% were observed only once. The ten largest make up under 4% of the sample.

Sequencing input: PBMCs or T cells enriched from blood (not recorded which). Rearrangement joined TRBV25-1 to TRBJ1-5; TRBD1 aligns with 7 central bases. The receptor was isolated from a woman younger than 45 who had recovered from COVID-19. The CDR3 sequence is CASSETGATNQPQHF. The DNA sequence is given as TGTGCCAGCAGTGAAACAGGGGCTACTAATCAGCCCCAGCATTTT.